The clone carrying this T cell receptor beta chain occurred a few times. Its specificity is unknown. Through a sample-barcoded 5' primer and a J-beta primer mix, a second PCR was run for about 7 to 12 cycles. TCRdb ran MiXCR on the 5' RACE reads and lists one entry per CDR3 protein. The sample has roughly 500,000 distinct CDR3 sequences, approximately 27% seen once; the top ten hold around a sixth. This sample is drawn from a study of blood T cells in healthy people across ages. General observations from the study: No one knew whether donors had CMV, which possibly confounded expanded clonotype changes.

Germline V gives CDR1 MNHEY, CDR2 SVGEGT. There are 14 residues in the CDR3. V gave up 6 bases and J gave up 5 bases; unmatched junction bases: 6. The chain joins TRBV6-2 or TRBV6-3 to TRBJ2-5; 10 bases fit TRBD1. The clonotype was recovered from a woman in her 70s in good health. Sequenced: blood. The CDR3 protein is CASRDRGTGETQYF. CDR3 DNA sequence: TGTGCCAGCAGGGACAGGGGGACCGGGGAGACCCAGTACTTC.